Each of the 23 T cell receptor beta chains below was sequenced from the same sample in a study of CXCR3-negative and CXCR3-positive naive CD8 T cells. The study's findings and limits: Higher TRB CDR3 hydrophobicity marked CXCR3-positive naive cells relative to CXCR3-negative naive cells.

Libraries of TRB cDNA were made by 5' RACE and carried UMIs. TCRdb reanalyzed the 5' RACE reads, giving one entry per CDR3 protein sequence and no DNA. The sample totals about 89,000 distinct CDR3 sequences. No antigen is known for these receptors. Sequences were obtained from naive CXCR3+ CD8+ T cells from blood. Subset: CD45RO-CCR7+CD27+CD95- naive CD8+ T cells expressing CXCR3 (TNR3+). The receptors shown here come from a human donor in good health. Some clones in this sample may be carry-over from other donors' samples.

This chain uses TRBV28 with TRBJ2-4; absent DNA, TCRdb's TRBD2 call cannot be checked. Germline V gene lookup returns CDR1 MDHEN and CDR2 SYDVKM. The CDR3 runs to 20 residues. Here the CDR3 reads CASSLEVAGGRELAKNIQYF.

The J gene is TRBJ2-5, the V gene TRBV7-6; TCRdb picks TRBD2, but there is no DNA to check that call. From germline, CDR1 is SGHVS and CDR2 FNYEAQ. CDR3 length: 17 residues. The chain's CDR3 is CASSSGTSGRGRETQYF. Together with reference TRBV7-6 and TRBJ2-5, the CDR3 gives the full variable domain: GAGVSQSPRYKVTKRGQDVALRCDPISGHVSLYWYRQALGQGPEFLTYFNYEAQQDKSGLPNDRFSAERPEGSISTLTIQRTEQRDSAMYRCASSSGTSGRGRETQYFGPGTRLLVL.

The chain has TRBV6-2 or TRBV6-3 and TRBJ2-7; TCRdb names TRBD1, which stays unverified in the absence of DNA. Germline values: CDR1 MNHEY, CDR2 SVGEGT. The CDR3 extends over 20 amino acids. This CDR3 is CASSYSTVDNRGLMSYEQYF.

V and J are TRBV27 and TRBJ2-3; TCRdb's D gene call, TRBD2, goes unchecked for lack of DNA. Germline CDR1 reads MNHEY; CDR2 reads SMNVEV (reference sequence). The CDR3 loop spans 16 amino acids. CDR3 amino acids: CASSALRDWGTDTQYF.

This CDR3 reads CASRPSTTAKVVNEQFF. This chain uses TRBV6-2 or TRBV6-3 with TRBJ2-1; lacking DNA, the TRBD2 call made by TCRdb goes unchecked. Per the germline V gene, CDR1 is MNHEY and CDR2 is SVGEGT. The CDR3 consists of 17 residues.

The chain uses TRBV7-8 and TRBJ2-4; TCRdb proposes TRBD1, but this gene call is untestable without DNA. CDR1 is SGHVS and CDR2 is FQNEAQ in the germline V gene. This CDR3 is built from 14 residues. This CDR3 reads CASTDDRSKNIQYF.

The chain is built from TRBV7-6 and TRBJ2-7; TCRdb returns TRBD1, unconfirmable since there is no DNA. The CDR3 has 11 amino acids. The V gene's germline CDR1 is SGHVS and CDR2 FNYEAQ. This CDR3 reads CASSPGQGQYF. Variable domain in full (rest from reference TRBV7-6 and TRBJ2-7): GAGVSQSPRYKVTKRGQDVALRCDPISGHVSLYWYRQALGQGPEFLTYFNYEAQQDKSGLPNDRFSAERPEGSISTLTIQRTEQRDSAMYRCASSPGQGQYFGPGTRLTVT.

The chain has TRBV12-3 or TRBV12-4 and TRBJ2-7. The CDR3 spans 12 residues. The CDR3 sequence is CASSLQGYEQYF.

This rearrangement joins TRBV5-1 to TRBJ2-5. The germline gives CDR1 SGHRS, CDR2 YFSETQ. This CDR3 contains 15 residues. The CDR3 loop reads CASSSVGNTAETQYF.

The chain joins TRBV5-1 to TRBJ2-7; with no DNA, the TCRdb D assignment of TRBD1 cannot be verified. This CDR3 is built from 14 residues. Germline V gene lookup returns CDR1 SGHRS and CDR2 YFSETQ. The CDR3 sequence: CASSPDRGGYEQYF.

The chain uses TRBV12-3 or TRBV12-4 and TRBJ2-1; the TCRdb call, TRBD1, lacks DNA for checking. The CDR3 is 15 amino acids. CDR3 in amino acids: CASSLGDSNNNEQFF.

V usage is TRBV14 and J usage is TRBJ2-7. There are 13 residues in the CDR3. CDR1 SGHDN and CDR2 FVKESK come from the germline V gene. The CDR3 reads CASSHENYYEQYF.

This sequence joins TRBV29-1 and TRBJ2-7; with no DNA, the TCRdb D assignment of TRBD1 cannot be verified. Germline V CDR1 and CDR2: SQVTM, ANQGSEA. The CDR3 sequence is 14 residues long. CDR3 sequence reads: CSVEVEDRAYEQYF.

The rearrangement joins TRBV19 to TRBJ1-1. The CDR3 has 16 amino acids. Per the germline V gene, CDR1 is LNHDA and CDR2 is SQIVND (reference sequence). The CDR3 sequence is CASSRGFVRENTEAFF.

The chain recombines TRBV28 with TRBJ2-2; TCRdb gives TRBD2 as the D gene, but with no DNA this cannot be confirmed. The CDR3 totals 15 residues. CDR1 and CDR2 from the germline V gene are MDHEN and SYDVKM. The CDR3 region is CASSFSLGRTGELFF.

In terms of frequency, this clonotype is medium-sized (0.01 to 0.1%). The rearrangement joins TRBV5-1 to TRBJ1-1; TCRdb returns TRBD1, unconfirmable since there is no DNA. The germline V gene has CDR1 SGHRS and CDR2 YFSETQ. The CDR3 loop spans 13 amino acids. CDR3 sequence reads: CASSLGQGVVAFF.

This rearrangement joins TRBV6-5 to TRBJ2-7; with no DNA, the TCRdb D assignment of TRBD2 cannot be verified. Looked up from germline, CDR1 is MNHEY and CDR2 is SVGAGI. The CDR3 spans 16 residues. This CDR3 reads CASSDQLAGGRGEQYF.

The chain carries TRBV5-1 and TRBJ2-5; TCRdb lists TRBD2, though no DNA is available to test this call. This CDR3 is built from 15 residues. Germline lookup yields CDR1 SGHRS and CDR2 YFSETQ. The CDR3 spells CASSLSSGRPETQYF.

The gene calls are TRBV7-9 and TRBJ2-7; TCRdb's assignment of TRBD2 cannot be checked, as there is no DNA. The CDR3 consists of 12 residues. CDR1 and CDR2 from the germline V gene are SEHNR and FQNEAQ (reference sequence). This chain's CDR3 is CASNLGTAEQYF.

This chain joins TRBV29-1 and TRBJ2-1; TCRdb selects TRBD1, and the lack of DNA leaves this call unchecked. There are 16 residues in the CDR3. Looked up from germline, CDR1 is SQVTM and CDR2 is ANQGSEA. The CDR3 spells CSVRGAGGRSYNEQFF.

The rearrangement links TRBV27 to TRBJ1-1. This CDR3 has 12 amino acids. Per the germline V gene, CDR1 is MNHEY and CDR2 is SMNVEV (reference sequence). The CDR3 spells CASWTVNTEAFF.

The chain couples TRBV25-1 to TRBJ2-6; the D call from TCRdb, TRBD1, cannot be confirmed without DNA. In germline, CDR1 is MGHDK, CDR2 SYGVNS. This CDR3 contains 12 residues. CDR3 sequence reads: CASTGGANVLTF. Looking up the rest from reference TRBV25-1 and TRBJ2-6 gives the full variable domain: EADIYQTPRYLVIGTGKKITLECSQTMGHDKMYWYQQDPGMELHLIHYSYGVNSTEKGDLSSESTVSRIRTEHFPLTLESARPSHTSQYLCASTGGANVLTFGAGSRLTVL.

The rearrangement uses TRBV7-9 and TRBJ2-7. The CDR3 extends over 11 amino acids. Germline lookup yields CDR1 SEHNR and CDR2 FQNEAQ (reference sequence). CDR3 amino acids: CASRVANEQYF. The variable domain in full, with the rest retrieved from reference TRBV7-9 and TRBJ2-7, is DTGVSQNPRHKITKRGQNVTFRCDPISEHNRLYWYRQTLGQGPEFLTYFQNEAQLEKSRLLSDRFSAERPKGSFSTLEIQRTEQGDSAMYLCASRVANEQYFGPGTRLTVT.